Presented here are 27 T cell receptor beta chains from one specimen sequenced in a study of T cells in Graves' hyperthyroidism and ophthalmopathy (dated by TCRdb to about 2019). Library construction relied on multiplex PCR. These reads were obtained on an Illumina HiSeq 2000. The TCR beta CDR3 regions were amplified from the RNA transcripts. For the first round of RT-PCR on the TCR CDR3, the HTBI primer set was used together with the Qiagen OneStep RT-PCR kit. Using fastp at Q25 and MiXCR, TCRdb reprocessed the public reads and kept productive beta chains. Each CDR3 protein gets just one entry, which takes the most common genes and DNA from the rows behind it. Recorded for this sample are around 600,000 distinct CDR3 sequences; about 14% of them occurred a single time. The ten largest account for 9.5% to 15% of the sample. The specimen sequenced was blood. The receptors were sampled from a woman between 45 and 65 years old with Graves' ophthalmopathy.

This clonotype was found many times. V usage is TRBV9 and J usage is TRBJ1-1, with 9 bases matching TRBD1. Germline assignment: CDR1 SGDLS and CDR2 YYNGEE. The CDR3 has 16 amino acids. J lost 3 bases, V lost 3 bases, and 9 bases had no gene match. CDR3 sequence reads: CASSDPTGGGYTEAFF. Here the CDR3 DNA reads TGTGCCAGCAGCGACCCGACAGGGGGTGGGTACACTGAAGCTTTCTTT. Supplemented by reference TRBV9 and TRBJ1-1, the full variable domain reads DSGVTQTPKHLITATGQRVTLRCSPRSGDLSVYWYQQSLDQGLQFLIQYYNGEERAKGNILERFSAQQFPDLHSELNLSSLELGDSALYFCASSDPTGGGYTEAFFGQGTRLTVV.

Only one count was recorded for this clonotype. The chain employs TRBV15 and TRBJ2-3; TRBD2 agrees at 12 bases. The CDR3 totals 16 residues. J gave up 1 base and V 5 bases, and 4 bases lay outside the gene matches. CDR1 is LNHNV and CDR2 is YYDKDF in the germline V gene (reference sequence). DNA of the CDR3: TGTGCCACCAGCTTACGGACTAGCGGGGGCACAGATACGCAGTATTTT. Encoded protein: CATSLRTSGGTDTQYF. Supplemented by reference TRBV15 and TRBJ2-3, the full variable domain reads DAMVIQNPRYQVTQFGKPVTLSCSQTLNHNVMYWYQQKSSQAPKLLFHYYDKDFNNEADTPDNFQSRRPNTSFCFLDIRSPGLGDTAMYLCATSLRTSGGTDTQYFGPGTRLTVL.

This clonotype was counted a few times. Just one base apart from a much larger clone, this may be a read error. V is TRBV12-3 or TRBV12-4 and J is TRBJ1-2; perhaps TRBD1 as D (5 bases). The ends were cut back, 6 bases at V and 3 bases at J, with 20 bases in the middle. CDR3 length: 16 amino acids. CDR3 in amino acids: CASRLPRASEDYGYTF. CDR3 in DNA: TGTGCCAGCAGACTACCCAGGGCTTCCGAGGACTATGGCTACACCTTC.

This clonotype came up a few times. The chain uses TRBV27 and TRBJ1-5, with TRBD1 matching over 8 bases. This CDR3 spans 15 amino acids. Unmatched junction bases numbered 5, after V lost 4 bases and J lost 3 bases. From germline, CDR1 is MNHEY and CDR2 SMNVEV (reference sequence). The CDR3 DNA is TGTGCCAGCAGTTCGTGGGACAGGTTCAATCAGCCCCAGCATTTT. Its translation is CASSSWDRFNQPQHF.

The chain combines TRBV7-9 with TRBJ2-5, with D perhaps given as TRBD1 or TRBD2 (6 bases each). V was pared by 4 bases and J by 2 bases, with 17 bases between. Germline CDR1 and CDR2: SEHNR and FQNEAQ (reference sequence). The CDR3 runs 16 residues. The CDR3 is CASSSPRGVGQETQYF. Written as DNA, the CDR3 is TGTGCCAGCAGCTCGCCTAGGGGGGTTGGTCAAGAGACCCAGTACTTC.

The rearrangement links TRBV4-3 to TRBJ2-3, with TRBD2 matching over 8 bases. V lost 0 bases to trimming and J lost 0 bases; unmatched junction nucleotides: 2. Germline V gene sequence: CDR1 LGHNA, CDR2 YSLEER. The CDR3 runs 16 residues. CDR3: CASSQEPSGSTDTQYF. The CDR3 coding sequence is TGCGCCAGCAGCCAAGAACCTAGCGGGAGCACAGATACGCAGTATTTT.

The rearrangement uses TRBV24-1 and TRBJ2-1, with D hard to call. The CDR3 runs 11 residues. V lost 10 bases to trimming and J lost 8 bases, with 11 bases between them. Germline assignment: CDR1 KGHDR and CDR2 SFDVKD. The CDR3 DNA sequence: TGTGCCACTGAGTTGGGTTATGAGCAGTTCTTC. It encodes CATELGYEQFF.

This clonotype occurred a few times. The chain couples TRBV20-1 to TRBJ2-7, with D perhaps TRBD2 (5 bases). In germline, CDR1 is DFQATT, CDR2 SNEGSKA (reference sequence). The ends were cut back, 6 bases at V and 2 bases at J, with 17 bases in the middle. The CDR3 runs 14 residues. CDR3 protein: CSARLGLAAYEQYF. The DNA of the CDR3 is TGCAGTGCAAGATTAGGGCTAGCTGCCTACGAGCAGTACTTC.

The V and J genes are TRBV18 and TRBJ2-6, with TRBD1 matching 7 bases. J gave up 4 bases and V 2 bases, and 8 bases lay outside the gene matches. CDR3 length equals 17 residues. Germline V CDR1 and CDR2: KGHSH, LQKENI. Written as DNA, the CDR3 is TGTGCCAGCTCACCAAAGTCACAGGGGACCGGGGCCAACGTCCTGACTTTC. Its protein is CASSPKSQGTGANVLTF.

This rearrangement joins TRBV24-1 to TRBJ2-2; tentative D call: TRBD1 (6 bases). The length of the CDR3 is 16 residues. Germline CDR1 is KGHDR and CDR2 is SFDVKD. Between the trimmed V and J ends, which lost 3 bases and 1 base, there was a span of 11 bases. This CDR3 reads CATSDPPGQNTGELFF. CDR3 sequence (DNA): TGTGCCACCAGTGATCCCCCGGGACAGAACACCGGGGAGCTGTTTTTT.

The gene calls are TRBV4-1 and TRBJ1-6, with D hard to call. V was pared by 1 base and J by 3 bases, with 7 bases between. This CDR3 region has 15 residues. The germline V gene encodes CDR1 MGHRA and CDR2 YSYEKL. CDR3 coding DNA: TGCGCCAGCAGCCAAGGGGCAGTCTATAATTCACCCCTCCACTTT. Its translation: CASSQGAVYNSPLHF.

This clonotype was picked up many times. This sequence joins TRBV7-2 and TRBJ2-1; 10 positions agree with TRBD2. V trimming: 5 bases; J trimming: 9 bases; junction bases outside the gene matches: 10. Per the germline V gene, CDR1 is SGHTA and CDR2 is FQGNSA. This CDR3 region has 15 residues. The CDR3 loop reads CASSLPSGSLGEQFF. As DNA, the CDR3 is TGTGCCAGCAGCCTCCCTAGCGGGAGTTTGGGTGAGCAGTTCTTC.

The V call is TRBV9, the J call TRBJ2-7, with D hard to call. The CDR3 is 13 residues long. CDR1 and CDR2 (germline): SGDLS, YYNGEE. Trimming removed 3 bases at V and 0 bases at J, with 7 bases between. CDR3 residues: CASSDDNSYEQYF. CDR3 nucleotide sequence: TGTGCCAGCAGCGACGACAACTCCTACGAGCAGTACTTC.

The sample holds many counts of this clonotype. This sequence joins TRBV3-1 and TRBJ2-3; D may correspond to TRBD1 or TRBD2 (5 bases each). This CDR3 spans 15 amino acids. Germline lookup yields CDR1 LGHDT and CDR2 YNNKEL (reference sequence). The germline V and J ends were trimmed by 7 bases and 1 base, with 15 bases remaining between them. DNA for the CDR3: TGTGCCAGCACCCGGGACGGATCTCGCACAGATACGCAGTATTTT. It is translated as CASTRDGSRTDTQYF.

V gene TRBV10-3 combines with J gene TRBJ1-6; D possibly corresponds to TRBD1 (5 bases). V was pared by 0 bases and J by 9 bases, with 12 bases between. The CDR3 consists of 15 residues. From germline, CDR1 is ENHRY and CDR2 SYGVKD. Here the CDR3 reads CAISESGGKISPLHF. In DNA, the CDR3 is TGTGCCATCAGTGAGTCTGGGGGTAAAATTTCACCCCTCCACTTT.

The table lists this clonotype with many counts. The V call is TRBV27, the J call TRBJ2-3; TRBD2 aligns across 8 bases. In germline, CDR1 is MNHEY, CDR2 SMNVEV (reference sequence). CDR3 size: 16 residues. The junction had 10 bases not matched to a gene; V was cut back by 6 bases and J by 2 bases. In nucleotides, the CDR3 is TGTGCCAGCAGCCCGGGGGGACTAGTGAACACAGATACGCAGTATTTT. It translates to CASSPGGLVNTDTQYF.

This clonotype has at least ten counts. The chain has TRBV20-1 and TRBJ2-7; 7 bases match TRBD2. Germline CDR1 is DFQATT and CDR2 is SNEGSKA (reference sequence). This CDR3 spans 16 amino acids. After removal of 3 bases from V and 1 base from J, the junction contained 12 bases not matched to a gene. The CDR3 DNA sequence: TGCAGTGCTAGTTTCATTGGCGGGAGTTGGTCCTACGAGCAGTACTTC. This encodes CSASFIGGSWSYEQYF.

The sample holds a few counts of this clonotype. The V call is TRBV4-1, the J call TRBJ2-7, with D unresolved. The CDR3 length is 14 residues. From germline, CDR1 is MGHRA and CDR2 YSYEKL. Trimming cost V 1 base and J 3 bases, with 10 bases left between them. As DNA, the CDR3 is TGCGCCAGCAGCCAAGGTCCGAAAGGCTACGAGCAGTACTTC. It specifies CASSQGPKGYEQYF.

This clonotype has just a few counts. The chain recombines TRBV27 with TRBJ1-5; 10 bases are a match to TRBD1. CDR1 is MNHEY and CDR2 is SMNVEV in the germline V gene (reference sequence). V shed 0 bases and J 3 bases; nucleotides not matched to a gene: 5. The CDR3 has 17 residues. The CDR3 is CASSLSGQGLINQPQHF. In nucleotides, the CDR3 is TGTGCCAGCAGTTTATCGGGACAGGGGCTTATCAATCAGCCCCAGCATTTT.

This clonotype was seen at least ten times. The chain couples TRBV15 to TRBJ2-3, with 7 bases fitting TRBD2. Trimming cost V 3 bases and J 0 bases; bases outside gene matches: 12. The length of the CDR3 is 18 residues. CDR1 and CDR2 from the germline V gene are LNHNV and YYDKDF (reference sequence). CDR3 in amino acids: CATSRTPILARSTDTQYF. DNA for the CDR3: TGTGCCACCAGCAGGACCCCGATACTAGCGCGCAGCACAGATACGCAGTATTTT. Full variable domain (missing parts from reference TRBV15 and TRBJ2-3): DAMVIQNPRYQVTQFGKPVTLSCSQTLNHNVMYWYQQKSSQAPKLLFHYYDKDFNNEADTPDNFQSRRPNTSFCFLDIRSPGLGDTAMYLCATSRTPILARSTDTQYFGPGTRLTVL.

This clonotype has a count of ten or more. V is TRBV5-1 and J is TRBJ1-1; 8 nucleotides align to TRBD1. The CDR3 consists of 12 residues. V was pared by 4 bases and J by 10 bases, with 6 bases of the junction left unmatched. CDR1 and CDR2 from the germline V gene are SGHRS and YFSETQ. CDR3 nucleotide sequence: TGCGCCAGCAGCAAAAAGACAGGGGTAGCTTTCTTT. This codes for CASSKKTGVAFF.

This clonotype has only a few counts. The chain joins TRBV20-1 to TRBJ2-1; 10 bases match TRBD2. CDR3 length: 18 amino acids. Germline-derived CDR1 and CDR2 are DFQATT and SNEGSKA (reference sequence). V gave up 3 bases and J gave up 1 base; unmatched junction bases: 12. The CDR3 DNA follows: TGCAGTGCTAGCAGGACTAGCGGAGCCTATCAGTCCTACAATGAGCAGTTCTTC. Residues: CSASRTSGAYQSYNEQFF.

This clonotype was detected only a few times. The chain employs TRBV29-1 and TRBJ2-7; D uncertain. V lost 1 base to trimming and J lost 3 bases, with 10 bases between them. Germline loops: CDR1 SQVTM, CDR2 ANQGSEA. This CDR3 has 13 amino acids. CDR3 bases: TGCAGCGTTGAAGTGGAAAAAGGCTACGAGCAGTACTTC. It specifies CSVEVEKGYEQYF.

Many counts were recorded for this clonotype. The V call is TRBV30, the J call TRBJ2-3; 7 nucleotides match TRBD1. V shed 6 bases and J 6 bases; nucleotides not matched to a gene: 3. The CDR3 is 11 residues long. Per germline, CDR1 GTSNPN and CDR2 SVGIG (reference sequence). The DNA for the CDR3 is TGTGCCTGCGGGACAGCCGATACGCAGTATTTT. Its protein is CACGTADTQYF.

The rearrangement uses TRBV7-9 and TRBJ2-7; 9 nucleotides agree with TRBD1. Looked up from germline, CDR1 is SEHNR and CDR2 is FQNEAQ (reference sequence). The CDR3 is made up of 15 amino acids. V was pared by 1 base and J by 1 base, with 2 bases of the junction left unmatched. CDR3: CASSLVDRGSYEQYF. The CDR3 DNA is TGTGCCAGCAGCTTAGTCGACAGGGGGTCCTACGAGCAGTACTTC. Based on the CDR3 plus reference TRBV7-9 and TRBJ2-7, the full variable domain is DTGVSQNPRHKITKRGQNVTFRCDPISEHNRLYWYRQTLGQGPEFLTYFQNEAQLEKSRLLSDRFSAERPKGSFSTLEIQRTEQGDSAMYLCASSLVDRGSYEQYFGPGTRLTVT.

This clonotype was counted at least ten times. J is TRBJ2-1 and V is TRBV12-3 or TRBV12-4; perhaps TRBD2 as D (9 bases). V shed 4 bases and J shed 8 bases, with 30 bases lying between them. The CDR3 consists of 19 residues. The CDR3 is CASSSMTGVSGLAVHEQFF. The CDR3 DNA sequence: TGTGCCAGCAGTTCTATGACAGGGGTATCGGGACTAGCCGTCCATGAGCAGTTCTTC.

V is TRBV29-1 and J is TRBJ1-1, with 11 bases that match TRBD1. Germline CDR1 SQVTM, CDR2 ANQGSEA. V was clipped by 7 bases and J by 1 base; unmatched bases: 5. This CDR3 spans 14 amino acids. CDR3 sequence: CSAPGQGGNTEAFF. DNA of the CDR3: TGCAGCGCTCCGGGACAGGGGGGGAACACTGAAGCTTTCTTT.